Presented here are 32 T cell receptor beta chains from one specimen sequenced in a study of T cell clonality in common variable immunodeficiency. Antigens for these TCRs are unknown. Study-wide findings and caveats: Fewer deletions and N-nucleotide insertions were reportedly seen in common variable immunodeficiency TCR beta sequences.

Repertoires were generated with immunoSEQ multiplex PCR, while TCRdb's copy carries only in-frame clones and drops some. The profile covers just over 25,000 clones, none occurring a single time. Sequenced: peripheral blood mononuclear cells. The source is a human donor with common variable immunodeficiency.

This clone showed up many times. The read ends 3 residues shy of where the CDR3 ends; the end is completed using the germline J gene. This sequence joins TRBV7-9 and TRBJ2-7; 7 nucleotides match TRBD1. The CDR3 runs 15 residues. With V trimmed by 1 base and J by 6 bases, 9 bases remained unmatched. Per germline, CDR1 SEHNR and CDR2 FQNEAQ (reference sequence). The CDR3 bases that were read are TGTGCCAGCAGCTTAGGGTTAATCAACAGGGGCGAG. It is translated as CASSLGLINRGE. The entire CDR3 protein reads CASSLGLINRGEQYF.

Details on this clone: The read finishes 3 residues shy of the CDR3 end, and the germline J gene is used to complete it. The chain uses TRBV20-1 and TRBJ2-1, with 10 bases matching TRBD2. The V gene's germline CDR1 is DFQATT and CDR2 SNEGSKA (reference sequence). CDR3 length: 15 amino acids. V was clipped by 1 base and J by 5 bases; unmatched bases: 5. The DNA read from the CDR3 is TGCAGTGCTAGAGTAACTAGCGGGATTCACAATGAG. As protein: CSARVTSGIHNE. The whole CDR3 reads CSARVTSGIHNEQFF.

This clone was picked up many times. The sequence runs out 3 residues before the end of the CDR3; the remainder is reconstructed from the germline J gene. J is TRBJ2-2 and V is TRBV19, with TRBD2 matching over 12 bases. V dropped 5 bases and J dropped 7; count of bases not matched to a gene: 14. From germline, CDR1 is LNHDA and CDR2 SQIVND (reference sequence). This CDR3 spans 18 amino acids. CDR3 sequence reads: CASSLTKRTSGMVGELFF. The sequenced CDR3 bases are TGTGCCAGTAGTCTCACAAAAAGGACTAGCGGGATGGTCGGGGAG.

This clone was observed many times. The read ends 3 residues shy of where the CDR3 ends; the end is completed using the germline J gene. The V call is TRBV6-1, the J call TRBJ2-3; TRBD1 is a possible D gene (6 bases). V lost 1 base to trimming and J lost 1 base, with 12 bases between them. This CDR3 spans 16 amino acids. Germline assignment: CDR1 MNHNS and CDR2 SASEGT. The CDR3 sequence: CASSEVRPGGTDTQYF. The part of the CDR3 DNA that was read is TGTGCCAGCAGTGAAGTTCGGCCAGGGGGCACAGATACG.

This clone was counted many times. The read comes to an end 3 residues before the CDR3 does, leaving the germline J gene to fill in the end. This chain uses TRBV23-1 with TRBJ2-6; possible D gene TRBD1, 7 bases. TRBV23-1 is given ORF status, its function remaining uncertain. Trimming left V 2 bases short and J 2 bases short, with 16 bases between. The CDR3 loop spans 18 amino acids. This CDR3 reads CASSQPTGRRAGANVLTF. CDR3 bases read: TGCGCCAGCAGTCAACCGACAGGGAGGAGGGCTGGGGCCAACGTC.

About this clone: The CDR3 is cut off 3 residues early in the read; its end comes from the germline J gene. The genes are TRBV6-2 or TRBV6-3 and TRBJ2-4; 12 bases fit TRBD1. Losses at the gene ends were 6 bases for V and 7 bases for J; bases not matched to a gene: 4. The germline gives CDR1 MNHEY, CDR2 SVGEGT. The length of the CDR3 is 14 residues. The CDR3 region is CASSRGQGANIQYF. CDR3 DNA, as far as it was read: TGTGCCAGCAGCCGGGGACAGGGGGCGAACATT.

Many counts were recorded for this clone. The observed sequence ends 3 residues before the CDR3 terminus, with the missing tail filled in from the germline J gene. The genes are TRBV7-2 and TRBJ1-4; D might be TRBD1 (6 bases). The V and J ends lost 5 bases and 5 bases respectively, with 15 bases between them. Germline loops: CDR1 SGHTA, CDR2 FQGNSA. The CDR3 loop spans 15 amino acids. The sequenced CDR3 bases are TGTGCCAGCAGCGCATCGACAGGAACAAATGAAAAA. Protein sequence: CASSASTGTNEK. The entire CDR3 sequence reads CASSASTGTNEKLFF. Combining the CDR3 with reference TRBV7-2 and TRBJ1-4 gives the whole variable domain GAGVSQSPSNKVTEKGKDVELRCDPISGHTALYWYRQSLGQGLEFLIYFQGNSAPDKSGLPSDRFSAERTGGSVSTLTIQRTQQEDSAVYLCASSASTGTNEKLFFGSGTQLSVL.

This clone was seen at least ten times. The sequenced fragment ends 3 residues before the CDR3 boundary, so the rest is inferred from the germline J gene. The chain recombines TRBV18 with TRBJ1-1; D may be TRBD1 (5 bases). The germline V gene encodes CDR1 KGHSH and CDR2 LQKENI. There are 19 residues in the CDR3. V was pared by 0 bases and J by 5 bases, with 25 bases between. The DNA read from the CDR3 is TGTGCCAGCTCACCACCGGTCTCGGGCAGGGTGGCGGTTCGAACTGAA. As protein: CASSPPVSGRVAVRTE. The entire CDR3 protein reads CASSPPVSGRVAVRTEAFF.

Many counts were recorded for this clone. From the germline J gene comes the end of the CDR3, since the read stops 3 residues before it. The genes are TRBV6-2 or TRBV6-3 and TRBJ2-5; D gene unclear. The CDR3 runs 13 residues. Germline CDR1 is MNHEY and CDR2 is SVGEGT. CDR3 protein: CASSYSETSTQYF. Partial CDR3 DNA: TGTGCCAGCAGTTACTCAGAGACTTCAACC.

This clone has ten or more counts. The read terminates 3 residues before the CDR3 end, so the remaining end is supplied by the germline J gene. The gene calls are TRBV30 and TRBJ2-6; D call uncertain. The CDR3 extends over 16 amino acids. V was shortened by 0 bases and J by 2 bases, with 11 bases between the two germline ends. Germline V gene lookup returns CDR1 GTSNPN and CDR2 SVGIG (reference sequence). The CDR3 protein is CAWSVGHSPGANVLTF. The DNA read from the CDR3 is TGTGCCTGGAGTGTAGGTCACAGCCCTGGGGCCAACGTC. The entire variable domain, with the rest obtained from reference TRBV30 and TRBJ2-6, is as follows: SQTIHQWPATLVQPVGSPLSLECTVEGTSNPNLYWYRQAAGRGLQLLFYSVGIGQISSEVPQNLSASRPQDRQFILSSKKLLLSDSGFYLCAWSVGHSPGANVLTFGAGSRLTVL.

As regards this clone: The read falls 3 residues short of the CDR3 end, and the missing part is taken from the germline J gene. This sequence joins TRBV11-2 and TRBJ2-7; D remains ambiguous. The V and J ends lost 0 bases and 5 bases respectively, with 8 bases between them. This CDR3 has 13 residues. Germline assignment: CDR1 SGHAT and CDR2 FQNNGV. CDR3 in amino acids: CASSLEANHEQYF. The DNA read from the CDR3 is TGTGCCAGCAGCTTAGAAGCTAACCACGAG. Variable domain in full (rest from reference TRBV11-2 and TRBJ2-7): EAGVAQSPRYKIIEKRQSVAFWCNPISGHATLYWYQQILGQGPKLLIQFQNNGVVDDSQLPKDRFSAERLKGVDSTLKIQPAKLEDSAVYLCASSLEANHEQYFGPGTRLTVT.

This clone has at least ten counts. The read gets to within 3 residues of the CDR3 end, and the germline J gene fills in the rest. This chain uses TRBV5-5 with TRBJ1-1; 9 positions match TRBD1. Germline values: CDR1 SGHKS, CDR2 YYEKEE (reference sequence). After removal of 6 bases from V and 5 bases from J, the junction contained 8 bases not matched to a gene. The CDR3 runs 14 residues. The CDR3 spells CASNRGQGKTEAFF. The sequenced part of the CDR3 DNA is TGTGCCAGCAACCGCGGACAGGGGAAGACTGAA.

At least ten counts were recorded for this clone. The read stops 3 residues short of the end of the CDR3; the missing end is completed from the germline J gene. V gene TRBV4-1 combines with J gene TRBJ2-3; D is ambiguous. Germline loops: CDR1 MGHRA, CDR2 YSYEKL. This CDR3 region has 18 residues. Trimming took 3 bases from V and 0 from J, leaving 19 bases between them. The part of the CDR3 DNA that was read is TGCGCCAGCAGCCACCCCGCCCCCCCAGGAATTAGCACAGATACG. As protein: CASSHPAPPGISTDT. The whole CDR3 region reads CASSHPAPPGISTDTQYF.

This clone was detected ten times or more. Sequencing ends 3 residues short of the CDR3 end; the germline J gene provides the rest. The chain uses TRBV7-8 and TRBJ2-7, with 7 bases lining up with TRBD1. V lost 4 bases and J lost 3; bases outside the gene matches: 9. From germline, CDR1 is SGHVS and CDR2 FQNEAQ. This CDR3 region has 15 residues. The covered CDR3 bases are TGTGCCAGCAGCTATTCCGGGACAGCACTCTACGAG. This translates into CASSYSGTALYE. The entire CDR3 reads CASSYSGTALYEQYF.

This clone was observed at least ten times. The CDR3 region is CASSLAPAGGQGTQYF. CDR3 DNA, as far as it was read: TGTGCCAGCAGCTTAGCCCCAGCGGGAGGGCAAGGAACG. The chain joins TRBV7-6 to TRBJ2-3; 10 bases line up with TRBD2. The read halts 3 residues ahead of the CDR3 end, with the missing end drawn from the germline J gene. The germline V gene has CDR1 SGHVS and CDR2 FNYEAQ. This CDR3 contains 16 residues.

This clone was picked up many times. The chain's CDR3 is CASSLAAQGAWNSPLHF. CDR3 bases read: TGTGCCAGCAGCTTAGCAGCGCAGGGGGCCTGGAATTCACCC. This chain connects TRBV7-2 to TRBJ1-6, with TRBD1 matching 8 bases. From the germline J gene comes the end of the CDR3, since the read stops 3 residues before it. This CDR3 comprises 17 residues. Per the germline V gene, CDR1 is SGHTA and CDR2 is FQGNSA. The V gene end was trimmed by 0 bases and the J gene end by 7 bases; junction bases not matched to a gene: 8.

This clone has just a few counts. The read gets to within 3 residues of the CDR3 end, and the germline J gene fills in the rest. The genes are TRBV23-1 and TRBJ2-5; 7 nucleotides align to TRBD1. TRBV23-1 belongs to the ORF category, with a function that is uncertain. The CDR3 is 14 amino acids. V shed 5 bases, J shed 2 bases, and the junction held 5 bases outside the gene matches. This CDR3 reads CASSTGTDQETQYF. The DNA read from the CDR3 is TGCGCCAGCAGTACCGGGACAGATCAAGAGACC.

This clone was seen repeatedly, ten times or more. The missing CDR3 end, 3 residues past where the read stops, is filled in from the germline J gene. The chain combines TRBV29-1 with TRBJ2-5; TRBD1 matches at 7 bases. After removal of 6 bases from V and 5 bases from J, the junction contained 6 bases not matched to a gene. Germline V CDR1 and CDR2: SQVTM, ANQGSEA. This CDR3 has 12 residues. The CDR3: CSVDRVGETQYF. The part of the CDR3 DNA that was read is TGCAGCGTAGACAGGGTTGGGGAGACC.

The sample holds many counts of this clone. The missing CDR3 end, 3 residues past where the read stops, is filled in from the germline J gene. The genes are TRBV19 and TRBJ1-2, with 8 bases fitting TRBD1. This CDR3 contains 15 residues. The germline CDR1 and CDR2 sequences are LNHDA and SQIVND (reference sequence). The CDR3 is CASSIFQGAPWGYTF. The sequenced CDR3 bases are TGTGCCAGTAGTATTTTCCAGGGGGCGCCATGGGGC.

This clone was detected only a few times. The DNA ends 3 residues before the CDR3 does, and the rest of the CDR3 is filled in from the germline J gene. The V and J genes are TRBV11-2 and TRBJ1-5; TRBD1 agrees at 8 bases. Germline trimming cut 1 base from V and 6 bases from J; bases unmatched to any gene: 5. CDR1 SGHAT and CDR2 FQNNGV come from the germline V gene. CDR3 length equals 15 residues. CDR3 bases read: TGTGCCAGCAGCTTAGGCGCAGGGGGCACTCAGCCC. Translating it yields CASSLGAGGTQP. In full, the CDR3 reads CASSLGAGGTQPQHF.

This clone was observed at least ten times. The observed sequence ends 3 residues before the CDR3 terminus, with the missing tail filled in from the germline J gene. V is TRBV15 and J is TRBJ2-5; D is perhaps TRBD2 (7 bases). V lost 3 bases and J 4 bases, leaving 12 bases between the germline ends. CDR3 length: 14 amino acids. The germline V gene encodes CDR1 LNHNV and CDR2 YYDKDF (reference sequence). The CDR3 here is CATSSTGRGETQYF. Partial CDR3 DNA: TGTGCCACCAGCAGCACAGGGAGGGGAGAGACC.

This clone has at least ten counts. The read stops 3 residues short of the end of the CDR3; the missing end is completed from the germline J gene. The V call is TRBV30, the J call TRBJ1-5, with 7 bases identical to TRBD1. J was trimmed by 0 bases and V by 2 bases; bases with no gene match: 13. The CDR3 has 18 residues. Germline CDR1 is GTSNPN and CDR2 is SVGIG (reference sequence). The sequenced part of the CDR3 DNA is TGTGCCTGGAGTCTTGCTCGGAGGGGGCGTCATAGCAATCAGCCC. Translation gives CAWSLARRGRHSNQP. The whole CDR3 reads CAWSLARRGRHSNQPQHF.

This clone was counted only a few times. The CDR3 is cut off 3 residues early in the read; its end comes from the germline J gene. This sequence joins TRBV13 and TRBJ1-1; possible D gene TRBD1, 5 bases. The germline gives CDR1 PRHDT, CDR2 FYEKMQ (reference sequence). V lost 5 bases, J lost 1 base, and 11 bases lay in between. CDR3 length equals 14 residues. The sequenced part of the CDR3 DNA is TGTGCCAGCAGCCCGGGGGGATGGAACACTGAA. Its translation: CASSPGGWNTE. Given in full, the CDR3 is CASSPGGWNTEAFF. Supplemented by reference TRBV13 and TRBJ1-1, the full variable domain reads AAGVIQSPRHLIKEKRETATLKCYPIPRHDTVYWYQQGPGQDPQFLISFYEKMQSDKGSIPDRFSAQQFSDYHSELNMSSLELGDSALYFCASSPGGWNTEAFFGQGTRLTVV.

On this clone: Read data end 3 residues before the CDR3 end; the end is taken from the germline J gene. The rearrangement links TRBV5-1 to TRBJ2-7; perhaps TRBD1 as D (5 bases). The germline gives CDR1 SGHRS, CDR2 YFSETQ. The CDR3 loop spans 15 amino acids. Trimming removed 4 bases from V and 2 bases from J, with 16 bases in between. Here the CDR3 reads CASSRSQDKAYEQYF. The CDR3 bases that were read are TGCGCCAGCAGCCGGTCACAGGACAAAGCCTACGAG.

This clone was counted many times. The CDR3 is cut off 3 residues early in the read; its end comes from the germline J gene. The chain combines TRBV2 with TRBJ2-1; D is uncertain. Germline V gene lookup returns CDR1 SNHLY and CDR2 FYNNEI. There are 13 residues in the CDR3. Trimming stripped 2 bases from V and 9 bases from J, with 11 bases between. Incomplete CDR3 DNA: TGTGCCAGCAGTGAAAGTGGTAGCACTGAG. It specifies CASSESGSTE. The entire CDR3 reads CASSESGSTEQFF.

About this clone: The read is 3 residues too short to cover the CDR3 end, so that end is filled in from the germline J gene. The J gene is TRBJ2-7, the V gene TRBV11-2; possibly TRBD1 for D (5 bases). Germline V lookup: CDR1 SGHAT, CDR2 FQNNGV. V was clipped by 1 base and J by 6 bases, with 10 bases between them. This CDR3 is 13 amino acids long. The sequenced CDR3 bases are TGTGCCAGCAGCTTAGGTAGGGGTACCGAG. It is translated as CASSLGRGTE. The whole CDR3 sequence reads CASSLGRGTEQYF.

This clone came up many times. CDR3 amino acids: CSARDWDRGPGANVLTF. The covered CDR3 bases are TGCAGTGCTAGAGATTGGGACAGGGGGCCGGGGGCCAACGTC. The chain combines TRBV20-1 with TRBJ2-6; TRBD1 aligns across 12 bases. The read ends 3 residues early relative to the CDR3; the germline J gene fills the gap. The ends lost 0 bases at V and 4 bases at J; junction bases unmatched: 4. This CDR3 spans 17 amino acids. CDR1 is DFQATT, CDR2 SNEGSKA, per germline (reference sequence).

This clone was recorded many times. With the read ending 3 residues before the CDR3 end, the germline J gene is used to fill in that end. The chain recombines TRBV10-1 with TRBJ2-7, with 9 bases fitting TRBD1. With V trimmed by 3 bases and J by 2 bases, 5 bases remained unmatched. The CDR3 contains 15 residues. CDR1 is WNHNN and CDR2 is SYGVQD in the germline V gene (reference sequence). The CDR3 protein is CASSDSGTGTYEQYF. CDR3 DNA (partial): TGCGCCAGCAGTGATTCTGGGACAGGGACCTACGAG.

A word on this clone: The sequence runs out 3 residues before the end of the CDR3; the remainder is reconstructed from the germline J gene. This sequence joins TRBV20-1 and TRBJ2-3; perhaps TRBD2 as D (5 bases). Looked up from germline, CDR1 is DFQATT and CDR2 is SNEGSKA (reference sequence). Trimming took 5 bases from V and 5 from J, leaving 14 bases between them. The CDR3 totals 13 residues. The CDR3 bases that were read are TGCAGTGCTCCGACGGCGGGCATAGATACG. Amino acid sequence: CSAPTAGIDT. The whole CDR3 protein reads CSAPTAGIDTQYF.

As to this clone: The DNA ends 3 residues before the CDR3 does, and the rest of the CDR3 is filled in from the germline J gene. The chain has TRBV7-9 and TRBJ2-7; D call uncertain. In germline, CDR1 is SEHNR, CDR2 FQNEAQ (reference sequence). This CDR3 has 14 amino acids. Trimming took 0 bases from V and 1 from J, leaving 7 bases between them. The covered CDR3 bases are TGTGCCAGCAGCTTAGCAGGGTTGTCCTACGAG. Protein sequence: CASSLAGLSYE. The entire CDR3 sequence reads CASSLAGLSYEQYF. The full variable domain, rest sourced from reference TRBV7-9 and TRBJ2-7, is DTGVSQNPRHKITKRGQNVTFRCDPISEHNRLYWYRQTLGQGPEFLTYFQNEAQLEKSRLLSDRFSAERPKGSFSTLEIQRTEQGDSAMYLCASSLAGLSYEQYFGPGTRLTVT.

Details on this clone: Sequencing ends 3 residues short of the CDR3 end; the germline J gene provides the rest. This chain connects TRBV30 to TRBJ2-7; 13 bases are shared with TRBD2. With V trimmed by 3 bases and J by 3 bases, 8 bases remained unmatched. There are 16 residues in the CDR3. From germline, CDR1 is GTSNPN and CDR2 SVGIG (reference sequence). The CDR3 sequence is CAWSRQTSGGGYEQYF. CDR3 bases read: TGTGCCTGGAGCCGCCAAACTAGCGGGGGGGGCTACGAG.

This clone was counted ten times or more. The read terminates 3 residues ahead of where the CDR3 ends, so the germline J gene completes it. The V call is TRBV18, the J call TRBJ2-3, with no clear D. V gave up 1 base and J gave up 6 bases, with 11 bases separating them. The CDR3 has 14 amino acids. Per germline, CDR1 KGHSH and CDR2 LQKENI. CDR3 DNA, as far as it was read: TGTGCCAGCTCACCACAATTAGAGTCCGATACG. It specifies CASSPQLESDT. The whole CDR3 sequence is CASSPQLESDTQYF.